Only a few counts were recorded for the clone carrying this T cell receptor beta chain. Its specificity is unknown. This sample's TCRbeta library carried unique molecular identifier barcodes. Each CDR3 protein gets one entry after TCRdb re-called the PCR reads with MiXCR. The sample lists approximately 44,000 distinct CDR3 sequences, under 6% seen once, with roughly 30% in the top ten. The J segment lost 9 bases and the V segment lost 3 bases, leaving 8 bases of the junction unmatched. There are 15 residues in the CDR3. Germline CDR1 is LGHDT and CDR2 is YNNKEL (reference sequence). This sample was taken from a study of T-cell reconstitution after alpha-beta-depleted transplantation in children. Whole-study results and caveats: Surviving recipient cells, namely T cells and thymic progenitors, were the source of high day-60 TCRbeta diversity in some patients. Reportedly, alpha-beta T cells present about two months post-transplant originated from several hundred expanded clones of graft origin. Fresh T-cell production supplied most of the T-cell counts and diversity seen one year after transplant.

The TCR sequence derives from a female patient under 10 years old who had a stem cell transplant for aplastic anemia, so the T cells may come from the graft donor. V and J are TRBV3-1 and TRBJ2-1; 10 nucleotides align to TRBD1. The sequenced sample was PBMCs, mostly from graft donor cells, obtained 60 days after TCRalphabeta/CD19-depleted stem cell transplant. The CDR3 DNA is TGTGCCAGCAGCCATGACAGGGGGCAAGTCAGTGAGCAGTTCTTC. Protein product: CASSHDRGQVSEQFF.